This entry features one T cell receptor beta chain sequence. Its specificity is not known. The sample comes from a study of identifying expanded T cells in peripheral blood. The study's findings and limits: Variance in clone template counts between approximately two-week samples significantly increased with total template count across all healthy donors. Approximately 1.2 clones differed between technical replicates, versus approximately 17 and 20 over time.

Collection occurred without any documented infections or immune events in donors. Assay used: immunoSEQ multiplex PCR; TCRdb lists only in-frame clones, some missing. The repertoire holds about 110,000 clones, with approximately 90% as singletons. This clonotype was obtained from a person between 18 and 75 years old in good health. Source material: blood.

CDR3 region: CASSPPGQSTDTQYF. CDR3 nucleotide sequence: TGTGCCAGCTCACCGCCGGGACAGAGCACAGATACGCAGTATTTT. This chain connects TRBV18 to TRBJ2-3, with 7 bases that match TRBD1. This CDR3 is 15 amino acids long. From germline, CDR1 is KGHSH and CDR2 LQKENI. Trimming cost V 3 bases and J 0 bases; bases outside gene matches: 3.